The present T cell receptor (beta chain) was sequenced within a study of cytomegalovirus exposure and HLA in healthy donors (dated by TCRdb to about 2017). Looking at the study overall: A later analysis indicated that the 110 or so validation repertoires were generated on the platform also employed for the roughly 650 repertoires of the first cohort. The study aimed to test whether cataloging public T cell receptors could reveal signatures of past pathogen exposure. A separate validation cohort of about 110 different subjects was used in addition to the 666-subject first cohort. High-throughput TCR immunosequencing, statistical association of individual TCRs with disease status, and machine learning were combined to predict cytomegalovirus infection status. Overall study outcomes, separate from this receptor: All 120 or so repertoires were used to score co-occurrence in the validation cohort in a later analysis, because that analysis had no HLA typing for the cohort. It was suggested by the authors that the approach could potentially be generalized to other disease states and immunological phenotypes. Subsequent analysis determined that TCRs grouped into clusters in the first cohort also showed a tendency toward co-occurrence across the approximately 120 validation repertoires, and approximately 94% of cluster scores exceeded 0. The classifier was reported to diagnose cytomegalovirus status with high specificity and sensitivity in both the original cohort and the validation cohort. Most TCR sequences were observed very rarely across donors, whereas some public TCRs were present in many individuals. In vitro tests confirmed that a few of the cytomegalovirus-associated TCR beta chains recognize cytomegalovirus antigens. The study gave a list of about 150 TCR beta chains associated with cytomegalovirus.

Libraries were made using the immunoSEQ multiplex PCR assay. In the source study's methods: A statistical classification framework was developed to diagnose cytomegalovirus status using the catalog of TCR beta chain sequences. TCRdb provides this immuneACCESS table in a form limited to in-frame rearrangements. Some clones are lacking; in checked studies, under half of them reflect an unresolved V gene, and why the rest are absent is not known. The DNA gave D and trimming, while V, J and clone size come from that table. Counted in this sample were roughly 240,000 clones; roughly 89% of them appeared once. Together, the top ten hold 2.6% of the sample. Donors formed part of the validation cohort, which comprised some 120 subjects and was distinct from the first cohort of under 750 subjects. A note on this clone: No antigen is known for it. Within one base of it there is no much larger clone, and no base qualities were kept.

The germline ends are 6 bases apart after V is trimmed by 4 bases and J by 1 base. According to the germline V gene (reference sequence), CDR1 reads GTSNPN and CDR2 reads SVGIG. Taken from cysteine to phenylalanine, the CDR3 has 12 residues. The only DNA kept is the CDR3, 36 bases in frame from the first base. The sequenced sample was PBMCs. The source of this sequence is a man between 18 and 29 years old in good health and CMV-seronegative. The rearranged chain carries TRBV30 and TRBJ2-3; the D gene remains uncertain. This receptor has the CDR3 CAWTGGTDTQYF. The nucleotides read TGTGCCTGGACCGGTGGCACAGATACGCAGTATTTT.